This TCR beta chain was retrieved from a study of blood T cell repertoires in COVID-19. Study at large: Specimens from acute and convalescent COVID-19 originated in the United States, Italy and Spain.

The table came from immunoSEQ multiplex PCR; TCRdb's copy has only in-frame clones and leaves some out. The sample lists about 15,000 clones, over 70% occurring once. This clone was detected only a few times. The CDR3 has 12 amino acids. V was pared by 5 bases and J by 5 bases, with 9 bases between. Germline-derived CDR1 and CDR2 are MNHEY and SMNVEV (reference sequence). The clonotype originates from a man aged 60-69 years with acute or convalescent COVID-19. The J gene is TRBJ2-5, the V gene TRBV27; tentative D call: TRBD2 (5 bases). Sequenced: peripheral blood. CDR3 nucleotides: TGTGCCAGCAGTGCGCGAGGGGAGACCCAGTACTTC. Translating gives CASSARGETQYF.